What follows is one T cell receptor beta chain and its context. Its antigen remains unknown. Donors were nominally healthy when sampled, though unrecorded immune exposures were likely. CDR1 LNHDA and CDR2 SQIVND come from the germline V gene (reference sequence). The J segment lost 6 bases and the V segment lost 4 bases, leaving 2 bases of the junction unmatched. The CDR3 contains 13 residues. The study ran its PCR with 60 Vbeta and 13 Jbeta primers. Clones were sequenced by immunoSEQ multiplex PCR, and TCRdb holds only the in-frame ones, with some missing. The sample contains 150,000 to 200,000 clones, 60% to 80% of which appear only once. The source of the sample is a study of cytomegalovirus exposure and HLA in healthy donors. General study points: It emerged from a later analysis that several of the most significant clusters appeared to be linked to common viral pathogens. Reported findings show TCR beta sequences accurately forecast HLA-A and HLA-B alleles in most subjects.

The sequenced sample consisted of PBMCs. The TCR comes from a man between 35 and 55 years old in good health and CMV-seronegative. The V call is TRBV19, the J call TRBJ2-4; TRBD2 agrees at 8 bases. The CDR3: CASSTGGGNIQYF. The CDR3 nucleotides read TGTGCCAGTAGTACGGGGGGGGGAAACATTCAGTACTTC. The full variable domain, completed using reference TRBV19 and TRBJ2-4, is DGGITQSPKYLFRKEGQNVTLSCEQNLNHDAMYWYRQDPGQGLRLIYYSQIVNDFQKGDIAEGYSVSREKKESFPLTVTSAQKNPTAFYLCASSTGGGNIQYFGAGTRLSVL.